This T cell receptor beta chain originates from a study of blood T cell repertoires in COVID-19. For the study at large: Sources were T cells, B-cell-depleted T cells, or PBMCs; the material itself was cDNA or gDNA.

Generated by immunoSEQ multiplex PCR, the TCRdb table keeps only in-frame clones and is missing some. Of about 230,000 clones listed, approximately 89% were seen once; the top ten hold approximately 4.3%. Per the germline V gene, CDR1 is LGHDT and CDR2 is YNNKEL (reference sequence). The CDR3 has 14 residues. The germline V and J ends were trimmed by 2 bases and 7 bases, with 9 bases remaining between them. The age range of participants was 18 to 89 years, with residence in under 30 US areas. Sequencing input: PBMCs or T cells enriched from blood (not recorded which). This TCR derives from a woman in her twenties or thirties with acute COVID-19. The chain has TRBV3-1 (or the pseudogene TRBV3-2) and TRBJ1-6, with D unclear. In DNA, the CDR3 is TGTGCCAGCAGCCAAAGACGGAGCAATTCACCCCTCCACTTT. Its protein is CASSQRRSNSPLHF.